One sample yielded the 20 T cell receptor beta chains listed below, sequenced in a study of Ad26.COV2.S vaccination and SARS-CoV-2 variants. Some clones are missing from TCRdb's copy, which holds only in-frame ones; the method was immunoSEQ multiplex PCR. The data contain approximately 140,000 clones, 75% to 90% of them singletons. The sequencing used peripheral blood, collected after recovery from COVID-19. The receptors derive from a human donor who had recovered from COVID-19.

The V and J genes are TRBV30 and TRBJ2-7; D possibly corresponds to TRBD2 (7 bases). The CDR3 contains 15 residues. V was cut by 1 base and J by 1 base, with 14 bases left in between. Looked up from germline, CDR1 is GTSNPN and CDR2 is SVGIG (reference sequence). DNA of the CDR3: TGTGCCTGGAGTGGGCAGGAGGGGGGGTCCTACGAGCAGTACTTC. Amino acids: CAWSGQEGGSYEQYF.

CDR3 in DNA: TGTGCCAGCAGCCTAGAGCGGCAGGGGGTGCCTGAAGCTTTCTTT. Its protein is CASSLERQGVPEAFF. V and J are TRBV7-8 and TRBJ1-1; 7 nucleotides agree with TRBD1. The CDR3 loop spans 15 amino acids. Germline assignment: CDR1 SGHVS and CDR2 FQNEAQ. V dropped 5 bases and J dropped 6; count of bases not matched to a gene: 12.

This chain connects TRBV21-1 to TRBJ1-3. TRBV21-1 is a documented pseudogene. CDR3 length equals 20 residues. CDR3 amino acids: CASSRDPLGGVELSGNTIYF. CDR3 bases: TGTGCCAGCAGCAGAGACCCTTTGGGGGGGGTGGAACTCTCTGGAAACACCATATATTTT.

This chain joins TRBV11-2 and TRBJ1-1, with D uncertain. There are 14 residues in the CDR3. The ends were cut back, 3 bases at V and 4 bases at J, with 12 bases in the middle. CDR1 is SGHAT, CDR2 FQNNGV, per germline. Here the CDR3 reads CASSLREWGTEAFF. The CDR3 DNA is TGTGCCAGCAGCTTGAGGGAATGGGGCACTGAAGCTTTCTTT.

The chain uses TRBV5-1 and TRBJ2-3; 8 nucleotides agree with TRBD2. There are 15 residues in the CDR3. The J segment lost 6 bases and the V segment lost 2 bases, leaving 8 bases of the junction unmatched. CDR1 is SGHRS and CDR2 is YFSETQ in the germline V gene. Here the CDR3 DNA reads TGCGCCAGCAGCTTACGGGGACTAGTTATGGATACGCAGTATTTT. It codes for CASSLRGLVMDTQYF.

V usage is TRBV28 and J usage is TRBJ1-3; possibly TRBD1 for D (5 bases). Germline V lookup: CDR1 MDHEN, CDR2 SYDVKM. Trimming cost V 5 bases and J 4 bases, with 15 bases left between them. The CDR3 extends over 15 amino acids. The CDR3 nucleotides are TGTGCCAGCAGTGTTAGGACAAAACCAGGAAACACCATATATTTT. Translated: CASSVRTKPGNTIYF.

Here the CDR3 reads CASLRDRVPGANVLTF. The CDR3 coding sequence is TGTGCCAGTCTCCGGGACAGGGTCCCTGGGGCCAACGTCCTGACTTTC. The chain uses TRBV11-2 and TRBJ2-6; 9 bases map to TRBD1. J was trimmed by 2 bases and V by 9 bases; bases with no gene match: 8. There are 16 residues in the CDR3. Germline V CDR1 and CDR2: SGHAT, FQNNGV.

V is TRBV27 and J is TRBJ1-1, with a possible D match to TRBD1 (5 bases). V gave up 2 bases and J gave up 0 bases, with 10 bases separating them. The CDR3 contains 15 residues. The germline gives CDR1 MNHEY, CDR2 SMNVEV (reference sequence). The CDR3, as DNA: TGTGCCAGCAGTTTAAGCGCAGGGCTGAACACTGAAGCTTTCTTT. It codes for CASSLSAGLNTEAFF.

The chain combines TRBV29-1 with TRBJ1-4; weak D call: TRBD1 (6 bases). V was cut by 4 bases and J by 8 bases, with 14 bases left in between. The length of the CDR3 is 13 residues. Germline V gene data show CDR1 as SQVTM and CDR2 as ANQGSEA. CDR3 residues: CSVASSTGEKLFF. The CDR3 nucleotides read TGCAGCGTTGCTAGTTCGACAGGCGAAAAACTGTTTTTT.

This rearrangement joins TRBV19 to TRBJ2-1; no clear D. V lost 9 bases and J lost 4, with 13 bases in between. This CDR3 contains 13 residues. Germline V gene lookup returns CDR1 LNHDA and CDR2 SQIVND (reference sequence). CDR3 DNA: TGTGCCAGGGCACACCTAAGTTACAATGAGCAGTTCTTC. This gives the protein CARAHLSYNEQFF.

The V call is TRBV28, the J call TRBJ2-2, with 9 bases aligning to TRBD1. Germline V gives CDR1 MDHEN, CDR2 SYDVKM. V trimming: 3 bases; J trimming: 5 bases; junction bases outside the gene matches: 7. This CDR3 comprises 16 residues. In DNA, the CDR3 is TGTGCCAGCAGTTTGGTTTACAGGGGGCAAACCGGGGAGCTGTTTTTT. Translated: CASSLVYRGQTGELFF.

This sequence joins TRBV28 and TRBJ2-7; 9 bases match TRBD1. Per the germline V gene, CDR1 is MDHEN and CDR2 is SYDVKM. The V and J ends lost 4 bases and 5 bases, in that order; junction bases with no gene match: 12. This CDR3 is built from 16 residues. CDR3 amino acids: CASSSVPGQGRNEQYF. DNA of the CDR3: TGTGCCAGCAGTTCGGTTCCGGGACAGGGAAGGAACGAGCAGTACTTC. Based on the CDR3 plus reference TRBV28 and TRBJ2-7, the full variable domain is DVKVTQSSRYLVKRTGEKVFLECVQDMDHENMFWYRQDPGLGLRLIYFSYDVKMKEKGDIPEGYSVSREKKERFSLILESASTNQTSMYLCASSSVPGQGRNEQYFGPGTRLTVT.

This chain connects TRBV6-2 or TRBV6-3 to TRBJ1-1; D unresolved. The length of the CDR3 is 11 residues. Germline V gene sequence: CDR1 MNHEY, CDR2 SVGEGT. With 5 bases removed from V and 1 base from J, the gap between germline ends came to 2 bases. This CDR3 is CASSANTEAFF. Written as DNA, the CDR3 is TGTGCCAGCAGTGCGAACACTGAAGCTTTCTTT.

The chain carries TRBV3-1 (or the pseudogene TRBV3-2) and TRBJ2-6; the D is unclear. The V end lost 0 bases, the J end lost 2 bases, and 11 bases lay between the germline ends. This CDR3 region has 17 residues. In germline, CDR1 is LGHDT, CDR2 YNNKEL (reference sequence). The CDR3 bases are TGTGCCAGCAGCCAAGATATAAGAGGCACTGGGGCCAACGTCCTGACTTTC. Its translation is CASSQDIRGTGANVLTF.

The chain carries TRBV7-2 and TRBJ2-7; no clear D gene. V gave up 3 bases and J gave up 5 bases, with 11 bases separating them. This CDR3 spans 13 amino acids. CDR1 SGHTA and CDR2 FQGNSA come from the germline V gene. The CDR3 reads CASSFIIGDEQYF. CDR3 in DNA: TGTGCCAGCAGCTTTATTATCGGAGACGAGCAGTACTTC.

The rearrangement links TRBV12-5 to TRBJ2-3; no clear D gene. This CDR3 is built from 12 residues. Germline V gene lookup returns CDR1 LGHNT and CDR2 FRNRAP. The V end was cut by 7 bases, the J end by 4 bases, with 9 bases between. The CDR3 nucleotides read TGTGCTAGTGCCCCGGATGCAGATACGCAGTATTTT. Protein sequence: CASAPDADTQYF.

The genes are TRBV24-1 and TRBJ2-1, with 9 bases matching TRBD1. CDR1 is KGHDR and CDR2 is SFDVKD in the germline V gene. The junction had 2 bases not matched to a gene; V was cut back by 6 bases and J by 3 bases. The CDR3 consists of 14 residues. CDR3 region: CATSPGQGYNEQFF. The DNA for the CDR3 is TGTGCCACCAGTCCGGGACAGGGCTACAATGAGCAGTTCTTC.

This clone is a singleton in its sample. The chain joins TRBV5-1 to TRBJ1-1; D possibly corresponds to TRBD1 (6 bases). This CDR3 contains 12 residues. Germline assignment: CDR1 SGHRS and CDR2 YFSETQ. V was cut by 6 bases and J by 4 bases, with 10 bases left in between. The CDR3 region has the DNA TGCGCCAGCAACAGGGAGGGCACTGAAGCTTTCTTT. It specifies CASNREGTEAFF.

The chain uses TRBV20-1 and TRBJ2-7; D possibly matches TRBD1 or TRBD2 (6 bases each). This CDR3 has 11 amino acids. Germline CDR1 reads DFQATT; CDR2 reads SNEGSKA (reference sequence). V was cut by 4 bases and J by 12 bases, with 16 bases left in between. The CDR3 sequence is CSATGADHPYF. CDR3 coding DNA: TGCAGTGCTACGGGGGCCGATCATCCGTACTTC.

The J gene is TRBJ1-6, the V gene TRBV3-1 (or the pseudogene TRBV3-2); the match to TRBD1 covers 8 bases. Germline V gives CDR1 LGHDT, CDR2 YNNKEL (reference sequence). The trim removed 4 bases at V and 7 bases at J, leaving 18 bases unmatched. The CDR3 length is 19 residues. The CDR3 DNA sequence: TGTGCCAGCAGCCGACCACCGGGACAGGTCATCATGGGGAATTCACCCCTCCACTTT. Its translation is CASSRPPGQVIMGNSPLHF.